The clone carrying this T cell receptor beta chain was observed once. Because the CDR3 is missing its conserved closing phenylalanine or tryptophan, this is likely a read error. The data were obtained in a study of molecular identifiers for immune sequencing clone quantification. TCRdb fed the PCR reads into MiXCR, producing one record per CDR3 protein. Of 550,000 to 750,000 distinct CDR3 sequences in the sample, 20% were seen once. The sample comprised naive CD8+ T cells from blood, with Jurkat cell RNA spiked in. Documented subset: FACS-sorted CD8+CD4-CCR7+CD45RA+ naive T cells. This TCR came from a human donor in good health. Some libraries in this study had Jurkat cell RNA spiked in.

The CDR3 here is CATSKDGYGYTL. CDR3 bases: TGTGCCACCAGCAAGGACGGCTATGGCTACACCCTC. The rearrangement joins TRBV24-1 to TRBJ1-2; unclear D gene. This CDR3 comprises 12 residues. Germline V lookup: CDR1 KGHDR, CDR2 SFDVKD. V lost 7 bases to trimming and J lost 4 bases, with 9 bases between them.